Sequencing of this T cell receptor (beta chain) was carried out in a study of blood T cell repertoires in COVID-19 (dated by TCRdb to about 2020). General notes on the study: Collaborator samples came from the United States, Italy and Spain and covered acute and convalescent phases of COVID-19. The prospective study material was composed of cDNA or gDNA derived from T cells, B-cell-depleted T cells, or PBMCs. Subjects who had been exposed to COVID-19, were actively infected with it, or had recovered from it provided the deeply sampled blood TCRbeta repertoires that made up the dataset. The repertoires were released in a freely available public database intended as a resource for research on the immune response to SARS-CoV-2. The samples were drawn from two sources: the first 160 participants of the ongoing ImmuneRACE study, and 1,254 subjects contributed by 6 global collaborators. A de-identified subject ID, COVID-19 status, age in years and sex were almost always included in the sample metadata. Where available, HLA class I and class II types were taken from metadata supplied by the sample provider and were not determined by assay-based typing.

Another Seattle source contributed samples from volunteer blood donors who had recovered from COVID-19. The collaborating institutions used their own protocols to collect whole blood in K2EDTA tubes. For TCRbeta analysis, collaborators shipped samples as frozen whole blood, isolated PBMCs, or DNA extracted from either of those sample types. A few counts support this clone. What this receptor recognizes is not known. The input lacks base qualities; no much larger clone sits a single base away. Beyond this particular receptor, the publication reports: How much clinical and demographic metadata was included differed by source and by participant, and the metadata was provided uncurated.

TCRbeta CDR3 regions were amplified from genomic DNA using the immunoSEQ Assay, a bias-controlled multiplex PCR. On the authors' methods: The number of nucleated cells in each sample was estimated from the amplification of reference gene primers within the assay. To quantify the absolute abundance of each unique TCRbeta CDR3 rearrangement, sequence reads were collapsed and filtered. For each sample, productive Simpson clonality was calculated by taking the square root of Simpson's diversity index across productive rearrangements. TCRdb stores this immuneACCESS table with in-frame sequences only. Part of the clones is absent; in the studies checked, under half of the shortfall reflects unresolved V genes, and no reason is known for the rest. V, J and clone size were drawn from that table, and D and trimming were deduced from the DNA. This sample is represented by around 250,000 clones; around 83% of them were singletons. In total, the top ten clones hold roughly 2% of the sample.

From the cysteine through the phenylalanine, the CDR3 covers 15 amino acids. Only the CDR3 DNA stays, 45 bases, in frame from base 1. V is trimmed back by 8 bases and J by 2 bases, and the junction contains 9 bases that no gene match accounts for. Reading the germline V gene gives CDR1 SGHDN and CDR2 FVKESK. The V and J genes are TRBV14 and TRBJ2-5; TRBD2 fits 9 bases in the junction. This TCR was recovered from a man aged 25 to 45 who had recovered from COVID-19. Sequences were obtained from peripheral blood. The CDR3 protein: CASAGMAGGQETQYF. The DNA sequence reads TGTGCCAGCGCCGGGATGGCGGGGGGGCAAGAGACCCAGTACTTC.